The entry below gives a single TCR beta chain sequence along with its context. The J segment lost 4 bases and the V segment lost 1 base, leaving 7 bases of the junction unmatched. Germline V gene sequence: CDR1 MNHEY, CDR2 SMNVEV (reference sequence). The CDR3 length is 16 residues. The sample is drawn from a study of cytomegalovirus exposure and HLA in healthy donors. The PCR used 60 Vbeta and 13 Jbeta primers. The assay was immunoSEQ multiplex PCR, and TCRdb's table has in-frame clones only and misses some. The sample records about 160,000 clones, about 79% being singletons. The rearrangement links TRBV27 to TRBJ2-1; the match to TRBD2 covers 7 bases. The sequencing input was PBMCs. This sequence originates from a man in his fifties in good health and CMV-seropositive. CDR3 sequence: CASSLLPSGKYNEQFF. In DNA form, the CDR3 reads TGTGCCAGCAGTTTATTGCCTAGCGGTAAATACAATGAGCAGTTCTTC.